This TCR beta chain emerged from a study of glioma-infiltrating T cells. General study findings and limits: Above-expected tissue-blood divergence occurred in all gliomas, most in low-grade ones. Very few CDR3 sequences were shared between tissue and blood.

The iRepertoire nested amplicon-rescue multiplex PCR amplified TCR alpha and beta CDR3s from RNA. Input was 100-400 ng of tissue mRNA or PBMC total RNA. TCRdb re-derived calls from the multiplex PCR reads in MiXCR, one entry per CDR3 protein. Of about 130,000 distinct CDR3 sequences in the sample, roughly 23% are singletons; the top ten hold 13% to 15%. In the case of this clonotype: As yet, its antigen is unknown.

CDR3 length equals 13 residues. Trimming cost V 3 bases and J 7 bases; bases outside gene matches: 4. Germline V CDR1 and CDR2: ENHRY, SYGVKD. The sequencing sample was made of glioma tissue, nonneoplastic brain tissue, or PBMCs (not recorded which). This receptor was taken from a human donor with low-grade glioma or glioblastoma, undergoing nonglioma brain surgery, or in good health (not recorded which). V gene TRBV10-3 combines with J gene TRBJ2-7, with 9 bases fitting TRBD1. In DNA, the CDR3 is TGTGCCATCAGTGAACAGGGGGCTGGGGAGCAGTACTTC. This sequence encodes CAISEQGAGEQYF.